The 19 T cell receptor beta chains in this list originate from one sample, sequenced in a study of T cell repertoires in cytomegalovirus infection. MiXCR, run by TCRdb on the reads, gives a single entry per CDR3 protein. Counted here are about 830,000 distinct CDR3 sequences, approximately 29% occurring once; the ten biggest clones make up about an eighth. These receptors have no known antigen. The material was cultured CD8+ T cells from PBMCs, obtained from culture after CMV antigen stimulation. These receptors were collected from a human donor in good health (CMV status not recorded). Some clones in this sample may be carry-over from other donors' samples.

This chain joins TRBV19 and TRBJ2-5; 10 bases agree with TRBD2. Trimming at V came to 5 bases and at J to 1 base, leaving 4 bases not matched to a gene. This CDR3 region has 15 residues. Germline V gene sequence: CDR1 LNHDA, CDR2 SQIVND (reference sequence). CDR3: CASSLQRGGQETQYF. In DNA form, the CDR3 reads TGTGCCAGTAGTCTCCAGCGGGGGGGCCAAGAGACCCAGTACTTC.

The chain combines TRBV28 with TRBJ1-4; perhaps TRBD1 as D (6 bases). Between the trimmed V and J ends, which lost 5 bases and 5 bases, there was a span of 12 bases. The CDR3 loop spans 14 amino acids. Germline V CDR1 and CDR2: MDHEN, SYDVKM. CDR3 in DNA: TGTGCCAGCAGTCCCCGGACAGTAAATGAAAAACTGTTTTTT. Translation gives CASSPRTVNEKLFF.

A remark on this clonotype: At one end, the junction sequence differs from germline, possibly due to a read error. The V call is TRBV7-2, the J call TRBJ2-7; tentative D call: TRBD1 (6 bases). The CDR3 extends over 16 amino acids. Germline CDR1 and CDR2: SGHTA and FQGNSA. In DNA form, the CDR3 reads TGTGACAGCAGCCCCCTTTTACAGGGAAGTGCAGACGAACAGTACTTC. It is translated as CDSSPLLQGSADEQYF.

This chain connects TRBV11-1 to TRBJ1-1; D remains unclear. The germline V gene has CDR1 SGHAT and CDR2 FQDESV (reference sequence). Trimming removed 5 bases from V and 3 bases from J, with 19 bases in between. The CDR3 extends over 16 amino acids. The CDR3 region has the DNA TGTGCCAGCAGCCGAAAGAATAGGGTTTCCGACACTGAAGCTTTCTTT. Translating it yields CASSRKNRVSDTEAFF.

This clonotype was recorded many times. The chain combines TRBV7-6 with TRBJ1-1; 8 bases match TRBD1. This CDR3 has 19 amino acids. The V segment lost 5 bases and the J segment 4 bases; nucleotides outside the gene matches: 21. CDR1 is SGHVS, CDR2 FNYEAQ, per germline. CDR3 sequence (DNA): TGTGCCAGCAGCCCGAGATGGACAGGGTACCCCGGGGGGGGCACTGAAGCTTTCTTT. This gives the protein CASSPRWTGYPGGGTEAFF.

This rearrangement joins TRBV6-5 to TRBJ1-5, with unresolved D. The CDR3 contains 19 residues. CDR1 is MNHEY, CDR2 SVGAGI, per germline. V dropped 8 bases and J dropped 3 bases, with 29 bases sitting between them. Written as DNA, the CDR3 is TGTGCCAGCGCCCTGAGGGCGCCCGTAGGGTCCGGAGACAATCAGCCCCAGCATTTT. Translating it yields CASALRAPVGSGDNQPQHF.

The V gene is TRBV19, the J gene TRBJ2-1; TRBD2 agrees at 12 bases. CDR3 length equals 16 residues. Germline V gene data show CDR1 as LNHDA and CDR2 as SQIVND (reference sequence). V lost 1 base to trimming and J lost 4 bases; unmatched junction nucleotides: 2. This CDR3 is CASSIGTSGVYNEQFF. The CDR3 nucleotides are TGTGCCAGTAGTATAGGGACTAGCGGGGTTTACAATGAGCAGTTCTTC.

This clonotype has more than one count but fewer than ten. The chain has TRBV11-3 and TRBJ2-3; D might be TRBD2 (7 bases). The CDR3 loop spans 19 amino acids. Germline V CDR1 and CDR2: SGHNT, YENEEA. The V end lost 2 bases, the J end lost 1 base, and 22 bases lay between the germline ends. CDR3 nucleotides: TGTGCCAGCAGCTTAATACCCCTCCACGGGGGGCCTGGCACAGATACGCAGTATTTT. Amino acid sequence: CASSLIPLHGGPGTDTQYF.

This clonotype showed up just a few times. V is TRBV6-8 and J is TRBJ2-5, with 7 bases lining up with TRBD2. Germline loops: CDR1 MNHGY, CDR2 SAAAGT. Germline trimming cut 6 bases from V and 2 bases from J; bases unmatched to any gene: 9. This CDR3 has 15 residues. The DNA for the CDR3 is TGTGCCAGCAGCAAATCTAGCGGCGTTCAAGAGACCCAGTACTTC. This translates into CASSKSSGVQETQYF.

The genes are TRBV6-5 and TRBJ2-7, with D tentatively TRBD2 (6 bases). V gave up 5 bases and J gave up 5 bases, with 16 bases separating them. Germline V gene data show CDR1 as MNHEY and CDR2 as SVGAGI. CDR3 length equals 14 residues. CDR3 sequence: CASSLFGGGHEQYF. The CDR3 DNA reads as TGTGCCAGCAGTCTCTTTGGGGGAGGCCACGAGCAGTACTTC.

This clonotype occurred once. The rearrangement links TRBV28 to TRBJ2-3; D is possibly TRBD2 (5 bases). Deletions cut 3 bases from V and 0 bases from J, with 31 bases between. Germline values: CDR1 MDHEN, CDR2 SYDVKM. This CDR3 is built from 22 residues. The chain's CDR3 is CASSFSRSGIHSVLPSTDTQYF. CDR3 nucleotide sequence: TGTGCCAGCAGTTTTAGTAGGTCGGGGATCCATTCAGTCCTCCCTAGCACAGATACGCAGTATTTT.

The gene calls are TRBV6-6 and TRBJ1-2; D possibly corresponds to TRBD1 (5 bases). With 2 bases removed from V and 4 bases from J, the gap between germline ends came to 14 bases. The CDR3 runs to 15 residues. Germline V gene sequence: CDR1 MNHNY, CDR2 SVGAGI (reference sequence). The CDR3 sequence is CASSYPGNRIYGYTF. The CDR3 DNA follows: TGTGCCAGCAGTTACCCCGGGAACAGGATCTATGGCTACACCTTC.

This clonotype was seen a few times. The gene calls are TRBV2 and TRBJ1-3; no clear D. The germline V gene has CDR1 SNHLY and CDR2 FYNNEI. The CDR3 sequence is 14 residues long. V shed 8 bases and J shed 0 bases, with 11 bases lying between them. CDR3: CASRGGDSGNTIYF. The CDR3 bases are TGTGCCAGCCGAGGTGGAGACTCTGGAAACACCATATATTTT. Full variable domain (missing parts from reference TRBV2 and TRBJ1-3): EPEVTQTPSHQVTQMGQEVILRCVPISNHLYFYWYRQILGQKVEFLVSFYNNEISEKSEIFDDQFSVERPDGSNFTLKIRSTKLEDSAMYFCASRGGDSGNTIYFGEGSWLTVV.

The CDR3, as DNA: TGTGCCAGCAGTGAAAAACAGGCCTACGAGCAGTACGTC. Translated, it gives CASSEKQAYEQYV. This chain uses TRBV6-1 with TRBJ2-7; D perhaps matches TRBD1 (5 bases). V was shortened by 2 bases and J by 2 bases, with 7 bases between the two germline ends. Germline V lookup: CDR1 MNHNS, CDR2 SASEGT. CDR3 length: 13 residues.

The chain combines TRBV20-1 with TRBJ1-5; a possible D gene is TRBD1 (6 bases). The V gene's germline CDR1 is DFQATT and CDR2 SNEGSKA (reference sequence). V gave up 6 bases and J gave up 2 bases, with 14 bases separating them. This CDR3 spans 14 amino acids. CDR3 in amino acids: CSARRAGGNQPQHF. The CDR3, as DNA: TGCAGTGCCCGCCGGGCAGGGGGCAATCAGCCCCAGCATTTT.

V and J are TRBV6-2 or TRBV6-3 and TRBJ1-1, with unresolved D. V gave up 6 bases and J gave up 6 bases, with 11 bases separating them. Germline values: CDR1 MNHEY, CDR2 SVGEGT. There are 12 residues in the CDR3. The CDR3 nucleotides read TGTGCCAGCAGCAATATCCGAGCTGAAGCTTTCTTT. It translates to CASSNIRAEAFF.

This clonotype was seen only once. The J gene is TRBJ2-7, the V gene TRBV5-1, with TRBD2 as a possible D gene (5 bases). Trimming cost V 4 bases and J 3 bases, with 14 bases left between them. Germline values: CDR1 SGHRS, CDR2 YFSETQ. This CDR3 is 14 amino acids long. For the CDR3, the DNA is TGCGCCAGCAGCCCGACGCCCGGGAACTACGAGCAGTACGTC. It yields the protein CASSPTPGNYEQYV.

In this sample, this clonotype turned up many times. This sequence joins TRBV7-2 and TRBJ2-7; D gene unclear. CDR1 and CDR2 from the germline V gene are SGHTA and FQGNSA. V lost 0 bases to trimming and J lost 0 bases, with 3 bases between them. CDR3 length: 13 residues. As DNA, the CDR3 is TGTGCCAGCAGCTTAGCCCTCTCCTACGAGCAGTACGTC. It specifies CASSLALSYEQYV.

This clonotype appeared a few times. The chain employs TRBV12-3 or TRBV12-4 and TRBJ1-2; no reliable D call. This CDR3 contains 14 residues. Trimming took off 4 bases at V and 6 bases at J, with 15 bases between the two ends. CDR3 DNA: TGTGCCAGCAGTTCGGTAGGACCAACGGATGGCTACACCTTC. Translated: CASSSVGPTDGYTF.